The T cell receptor (beta chain) under discussion was sequenced for a study of cytomegalovirus exposure and HLA in healthy donors. Study-wide findings and caveats: Later on, an analysis showed TCR association rates differing by HLA locus, with DRB1 the most and HLA-C the fewest.

A note on this clone: Antigen: not known.

PCR used 60 Vbeta primers and 13 Jbeta primers. Only in-frame clones appear in the TCRdb table, and some are missing; sequencing was by immunoSEQ multiplex PCR. The table has 170,000 or so clones, roughly four fifths seen once. Germline V CDR1 and CDR2: MGHDK, SYGVNS. The CDR3 spans 9 residues. Sequenced input: PBMCs. The chain has TRBV25-1 and TRBJ2-5; tentatively, D is TRBD1 (5 bases). The clonotype was recovered from a man aged 50 or older in good health and CMV-seronegative. CDR3 region: CGGEGTQYF. CDR3 nucleotide sequence: TGTGGGGGCGAAGGGACCCAGTACTTC.